Given below is one T cell receptor beta chain in context. Per the germline V gene, CDR1 is MDHEN and CDR2 is SYDVKM. This CDR3 is built from 14 residues. With 1 base removed from V and 2 bases from J, the gap between germline ends came to 8 bases. The data stem from a study of memory CD4+ T cells and cytomegalovirus serostatus. The sort gate was single viable CD3+CD4+CD8-CD45RO+ cells for memory CD4+ T cells. Only in-frame clones appear in the TCRdb table, and some are missing; sequencing was by immunoSEQ multiplex PCR. Of 35,000 to 55,000 clones in the sample, roughly 80% were seen once. The chain carries TRBV28 and TRBJ2-5; the D is unclear. The clonotype originates from an adult in good health and CMV-seronegative. The specimen was memory CD4+ T cells from blood. The CDR3 loop reads CASSLSYPQETQYF. CDR3 sequence (DNA): TGTGCCAGCAGTTTATCGTACCCTCAAGAGACCCAGTACTTC.